This TCR beta chain is from a study of blood T cell repertoires in COVID-19. Study-level information: Sources were T cells, B-cell-depleted T cells, or PBMCs; the material itself was cDNA or gDNA.

In the authors' workflow: Amplification with reference gene primers provided the estimates of nucleated cell counts. Sequencing used immunoSEQ multiplex PCR; TCRdb keeps in-frame clones, though not all of them. Clonal size and the V and J genes are those of that table, whereas D and trimming came from the DNA. The sample includes approximately 120,000 clones, roughly four fifths seen only once; the top ten take around 5.5%. This TCR came from a man in his 60s with acute or convalescent COVID-19. Sequencing was done on a sample of peripheral blood.

The CDR3 DNA reads TGTGCAACCAAGCGCGGGGGGGCCTACGAGCAGTACTTC. It translates to CATKRGGAYEQYF. The chain joins TRBV5-4 to TRBJ2-7, with 9 positions matching TRBD2. CDR3 length equals 13 residues. Per germline, CDR1 SGHNT and CDR2 YYREEE (reference sequence).